Sequencing of this TCR beta chain was carried out in a study of regulatory T cells in long-lasting Graves disease. This clonotype occurred a few times. Time point of the sample: newly diagnosed GD, antithyroid drugs for less than 3 months. PBMC-extracted RNA yielded the TCR library. Arm-PCR of CDR3 regions with iRepertoire HTBI primers generated TCR beta libraries. Original handling: The samples yielded some 62 TRBV and around 14 TRBJ segments. TCRdb independently ran MiXCR on the multiplex PCR reads; one entry per CDR3 protein. The V and J calls shown here were made by TCRdb, not taken from the authors' results. Of 450,000 to 600,000 distinct CDR3 sequences in the sample, roughly 16% were seen once. This sample also appeared in a second study, on T cells in Graves' hyperthyroidism and ophthalmopathy.

Sample: peripheral blood mononuclear cells (PBMCs), taken at new diagnosis, from a patient treated with antithyroid drugs. The TCR originated in a middle-aged man with Graves disease.

CDR3 nucleotides: TGTGCCAGCAGGACTAGACCTAATGAAAAACTGTTTTTT. This codes for CASRTRPNEKLFF. The genes are TRBV6-1 and TRBJ1-4, with D unresolved. Germline V lookup: CDR1 MNHNS, CDR2 SASEGT. The V and J ends lost 6 bases and 3 bases respectively, with 8 bases between them. CDR3 length: 13 residues.